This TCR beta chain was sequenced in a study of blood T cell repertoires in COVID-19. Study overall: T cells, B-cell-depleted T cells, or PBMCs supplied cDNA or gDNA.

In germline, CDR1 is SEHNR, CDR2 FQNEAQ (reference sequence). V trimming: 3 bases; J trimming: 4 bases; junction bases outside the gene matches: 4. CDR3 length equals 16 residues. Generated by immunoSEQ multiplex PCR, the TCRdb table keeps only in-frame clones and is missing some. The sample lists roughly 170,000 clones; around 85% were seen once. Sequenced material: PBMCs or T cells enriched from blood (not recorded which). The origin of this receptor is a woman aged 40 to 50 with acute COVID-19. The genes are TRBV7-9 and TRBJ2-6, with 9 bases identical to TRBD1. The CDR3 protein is CASSFIQGAGANVLTF. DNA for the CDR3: TGTGCCAGCAGCTTCATACAGGGGGCCGGGGCCAACGTCCTGACTTTC.